A single sample is the source of the 9 T cell receptor beta chains below, sequenced in a study of blood T cell repertoires in COVID-19. Here immunoSEQ multiplex PCR was the method, and the copy in TCRdb shows in-frame clones only, minus some. The sample carries roughly 230,000 clones, around 80% recorded once. The specimen was peripheral blood. Receptors originate from a middle-aged man with active or convalescent COVID-19.

J is TRBJ2-7 and V is TRBV15; 7 bases are a match to TRBD1. V lost 0 bases and J lost 5; bases outside the gene matches: 7. Germline values: CDR1 LNHNV, CDR2 YYDKDF (reference sequence). This CDR3 comprises 15 residues. In DNA form, the CDR3 reads TGTGCCACCAGCAGAGATGGACAGGTGGGCCACGAGCAGTACTTC. Its protein product is CATSRDGQVGHEQYF.

This clone was seen more than once but under ten times. V usage is TRBV5-1 and J usage is TRBJ2-7; the D gene is possibly TRBD2 (5 bases). CDR1 SGHRS and CDR2 YFSETQ come from the germline V gene. The V and J ends lost 2 bases and 2 bases respectively, with 14 bases between them. CDR3 length equals 15 residues. For the CDR3, the DNA is TGCGCCAGCAGCTTCGAGGGTATTGGGCCCTACGAGCAGTACTTC. Translation gives CASSFEGIGPYEQYF.

This chain links TRBV5-6 with TRBJ1-3, with D unclear. Trimming shortened V by 0 bases and J by 8 bases, and 15 bases separated the two germline ends. There are 15 residues in the CDR3. Germline lookup yields CDR1 SGHDT and CDR2 YYEEEE. The CDR3 DNA sequence: TGTGCCAGCAGCTTGGGTCAGTTGGTAATTGACACCATATATTTT. It codes for CASSLGQLVIDTIYF.

This chain uses TRBV28 with TRBJ2-1; 7 bases agree with TRBD2. V trimming: 6 bases; J trimming: 10 bases; junction bases outside the gene matches: 6. The CDR3 spans 12 residues. CDR1 is MDHEN and CDR2 is SYDVKM in the germline V gene. The CDR3 sequence is CASRSSSGEQFF. Written as DNA, the CDR3 is TGTGCCAGCAGATCATCTAGCGGAGAGCAGTTCTTC.

The chain employs TRBV4-3 and TRBJ1-4, with a possible D match to TRBD1 (5 bases). The CDR3 consists of 15 residues. V was trimmed by 1 base and J by 6 bases, leaving 12 bases between them. From germline, CDR1 is LGHNA and CDR2 YSLEER. The DNA for the CDR3 is TGCGCCAGCAGCCAAGGAAGGGGATTGGATGAAAAACTGTTTTTT. It yields the protein CASSQGRGLDEKLFF.

The chain uses TRBV5-1 and TRBJ2-7, with 8 bases identical to TRBD1. The CDR3 has 15 residues. Germline CDR1 reads SGHRS; CDR2 reads YFSETQ. Trimming took 4 bases from V and 1 from J; bases not matched to a gene: 7. Here the CDR3 reads CASSLWTGSSYEQYF. DNA of the CDR3: TGCGCCAGCAGCCTCTGGACAGGGTCGTCCTACGAGCAGTACTTC. The complete variable domain, with remaining parts taken from reference TRBV5-1 and TRBJ2-7, reads KAGVTQTPRYLIKTRGQQVTLSCSPISGHRSVSWYQQTPGQGLQFLFEYFSETQRNKGNFPGRFSGRQFSNSRSEMNVSTLELGDSALYLCASSLWTGSSYEQYFGPGTRLTVT.

The genes are TRBV5-1 and TRBJ2-1; no definite D call. Trimming took 0 bases from V and 9 from J, leaving 4 bases between them. This CDR3 region has 11 residues. The germline V gene has CDR1 SGHRS and CDR2 YFSETQ. The CDR3, as DNA: TGCGCCAGCAGCTTGGAGCGTGAGCAGTTCTTC. Translated, it gives CASSLEREQFF.

The rearrangement uses TRBV6-2 or TRBV6-3 and TRBJ2-1, with 8 nucleotides matching TRBD2. This CDR3 region has 17 residues. Per the germline V gene, CDR1 is MNHEY and CDR2 is SVGEGT. With 5 bases clipped from V and 0 bases from J, the junction kept 9 bases outside the gene matches. CDR3 region: CASSTWTSLSSYNEQFF. The CDR3 coding sequence is TGTGCCAGCAGTACCTGGACTAGCCTAAGCTCCTACAATGAGCAGTTCTTC.

The V and J genes are TRBV12-3 or TRBV12-4 and TRBJ1-2; 8 nucleotides agree with TRBD1. The V and J ends lost 1 base and 8 bases, in that order; junction bases with no gene match: 3. The CDR3 covers 13 residues. The CDR3 sequence is CASSLGGQAGYTF. Here the CDR3 DNA reads TGTGCCAGCAGTTTAGGGGGACAGGCCGGCTACACCTTC.